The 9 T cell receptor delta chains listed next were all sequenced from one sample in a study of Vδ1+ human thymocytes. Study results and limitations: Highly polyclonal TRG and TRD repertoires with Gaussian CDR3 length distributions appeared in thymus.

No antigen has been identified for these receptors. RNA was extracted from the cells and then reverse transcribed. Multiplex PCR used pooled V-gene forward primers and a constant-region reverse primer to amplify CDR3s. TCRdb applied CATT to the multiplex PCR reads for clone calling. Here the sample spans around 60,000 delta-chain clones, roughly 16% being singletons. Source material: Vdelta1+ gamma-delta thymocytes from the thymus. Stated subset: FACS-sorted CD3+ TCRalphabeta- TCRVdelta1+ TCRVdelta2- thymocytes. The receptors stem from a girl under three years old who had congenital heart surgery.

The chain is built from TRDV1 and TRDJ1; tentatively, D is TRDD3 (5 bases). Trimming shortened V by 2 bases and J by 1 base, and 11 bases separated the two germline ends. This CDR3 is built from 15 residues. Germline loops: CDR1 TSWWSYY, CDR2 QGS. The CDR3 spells CALGETGARTDKLIF. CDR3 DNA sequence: TGTGCTCTTGGGGAAACTGGAGCCCGCACCGATAAACTCATCTTT.

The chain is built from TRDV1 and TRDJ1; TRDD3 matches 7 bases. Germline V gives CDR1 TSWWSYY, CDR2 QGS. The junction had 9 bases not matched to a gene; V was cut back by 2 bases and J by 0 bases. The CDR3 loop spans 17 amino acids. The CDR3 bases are TGTGCTCTTGGGGAAACGGGGGATCCAAAGTACACCGATAAACTCATCTTT. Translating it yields CALGETGDPKYTDKLIF.

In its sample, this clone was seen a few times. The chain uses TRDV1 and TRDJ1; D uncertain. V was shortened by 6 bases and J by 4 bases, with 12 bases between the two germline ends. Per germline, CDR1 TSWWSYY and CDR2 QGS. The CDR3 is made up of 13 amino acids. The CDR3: CALGCDFGDKLIF. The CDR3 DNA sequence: TGTGCTCTTGGCTGCGACTTCGGCGATAAACTCATCTTT.

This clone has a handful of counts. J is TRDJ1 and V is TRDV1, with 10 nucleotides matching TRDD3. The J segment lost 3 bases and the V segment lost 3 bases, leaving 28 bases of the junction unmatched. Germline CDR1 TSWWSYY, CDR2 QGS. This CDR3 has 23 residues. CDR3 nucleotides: TGTGCTCTTGGGGATGAGCCGGATGGAAATCACTACGGGGGATACGGGCTCGCCGATAAACTCATCTTT. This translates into CALGDEPDGNHYGGYGLADKLIF.

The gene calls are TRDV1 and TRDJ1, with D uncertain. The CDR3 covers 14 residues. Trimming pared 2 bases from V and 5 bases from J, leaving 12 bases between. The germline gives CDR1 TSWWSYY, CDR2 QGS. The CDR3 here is CALGEFPSLDKLIF. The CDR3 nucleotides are TGTGCTCTTGGGGAATTTCCGAGCCTGGATAAACTCATCTTT.

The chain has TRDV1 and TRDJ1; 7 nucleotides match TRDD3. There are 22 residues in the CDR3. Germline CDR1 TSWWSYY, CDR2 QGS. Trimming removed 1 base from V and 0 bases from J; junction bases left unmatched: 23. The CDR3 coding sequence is TGTGCTCTTGGGGAACCCCGAGAGGTAATTGAGAAGGGATACCCGTACACCGATAAACTCATCTTT. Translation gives CALGEPREVIEKGYPYTDKLIF.

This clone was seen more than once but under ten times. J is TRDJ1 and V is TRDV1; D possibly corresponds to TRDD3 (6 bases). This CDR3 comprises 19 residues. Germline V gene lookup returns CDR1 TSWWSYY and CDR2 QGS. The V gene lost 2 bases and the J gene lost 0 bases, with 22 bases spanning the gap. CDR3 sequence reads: CALGEIDSRGTTYTDKLIF. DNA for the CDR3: TGTGCTCTTGGGGAAATAGATAGCCGGGGGACAACATACACCGATAAACTCATCTTT.

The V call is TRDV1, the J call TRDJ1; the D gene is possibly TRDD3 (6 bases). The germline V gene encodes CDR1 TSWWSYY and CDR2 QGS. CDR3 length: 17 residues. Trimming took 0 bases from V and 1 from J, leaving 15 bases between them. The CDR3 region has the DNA TGTGCTCTTGGGGAACTAACGGGGGACCACCTCACCGATAAACTCATCTTT. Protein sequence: CALGELTGDHLTDKLIF.

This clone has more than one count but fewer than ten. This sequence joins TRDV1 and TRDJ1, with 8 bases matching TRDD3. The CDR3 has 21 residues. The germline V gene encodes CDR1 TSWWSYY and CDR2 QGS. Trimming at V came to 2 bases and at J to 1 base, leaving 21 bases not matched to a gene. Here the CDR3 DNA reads TGTGCTCTTGGGGAAGGCCCGAGCTGGGGGACCCAGGATTACCCCACCGATAAACTCATCTTT. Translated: CALGEGPSWGTQDYPTDKLIF.